These 13 T cell receptor beta chains share one sample of origin, sequenced in a study of identical twins. TCRdb passed the 5' RACE reads through MiXCR, listing each CDR3 protein once. The profile shows 540,000 or so distinct CDR3 sequences, 20% to 25% of them singletons. The same sample was also used in a study of yellow fever vaccine responses in identical twins.

The sequenced material came from CD4+ T cells sorted from blood. The receptor source for this set is a woman between 18 and 29 years old in good health.

The V and J genes are TRBV20-1 and TRBJ2-1; 15 nucleotides line up with TRBD2. CDR1 is DFQATT, CDR2 SNEGSKA, per germline (reference sequence). This CDR3 contains 18 residues. Germline trimming cut 5 bases from V and 0 bases from J; bases unmatched to any gene: 8. CDR3 nucleotides: TGCAGTGCTTCGGGACTAGCGGGAGGACCGAGCTCCTACAATGAGCAGTTCTTC. Its protein product is CSASGLAGGPSSYNEQFF.

This clonotype has just a few counts. The chain uses TRBV20-1 and TRBJ2-7, with D perhaps assigned TRBD1 or TRBD2 (5 bases each). The CDR3 covers 15 residues. Germline lookup yields CDR1 DFQATT and CDR2 SNEGSKA (reference sequence). V was trimmed by 2 bases and J by 2 bases, leaving 16 bases between them. Here the CDR3 DNA reads TGCAGTGCTAGAATGGCCGGGACGAAGACCTACGAGCAGTACGTC. It specifies CSARMAGTKTYEQYV.

This clonotype was observed a few times. J is TRBJ2-1 and V is TRBV6-1, with TRBD2 identical over 15 bases. V gave up 6 bases and J gave up 4 bases; unmatched junction bases: 10. The germline gives CDR1 MNHNS, CDR2 SASEGT. The length of the CDR3 is 18 residues. The CDR3 DNA reads as TGTGCCAGCAGCCCGGGGACTAGCGGGAGGAGGGGATACAATGAGCAGTTCTTC. The encoded protein is CASSPGTSGRRGYNEQFF.

The chain combines TRBV10-3 with TRBJ2-7; 10 nucleotides match TRBD2. CDR1 ENHRY and CDR2 SYGVKD come from the germline V gene. This CDR3 has 17 amino acids. V lost 6 bases, J lost 10 bases, and 21 bases stayed unmatched. CDR3: CAISPPSAASGRSSQYF. DNA for the CDR3: TGTGCCATCAGCCCCCCCTCCGCGGCTAGCGGGAGAAGTAGCCAGTACTTC.

The chain links TRBV15 to TRBJ2-3, with 7 bases that match TRBD2. The CDR3 is 14 residues long. The germline CDR1 and CDR2 sequences are LNHNV and YYDKDF (reference sequence). Trimming at V came to 6 bases and at J to 0 bases, leaving 3 bases not matched to a gene. The chain's CDR3 is CATSRDYSTDTQYF. The CDR3 DNA follows: TGTGCCACCAGTCGGGACTATAGCACAGATACGCAGTATTTT.

The J gene is TRBJ2-4, the V gene TRBV5-5; D is undetermined. V was trimmed by 1 base and J by 9 bases, leaving 8 bases between them. The CDR3 is made up of 12 amino acids. Germline values: CDR1 SGHKS, CDR2 YYEKEE (reference sequence). DNA of the CDR3: TGTGCCAGCAGCTTGTCGTTTGGCATTCAGTACTTC. Amino acid sequence: CASSLSFGIQYF.

This clonotype was found a few times. The V and J genes are TRBV5-1 and TRBJ2-2; tentatively, D is TRBD2 (6 bases). V lost 4 bases, J lost 7 bases, and 8 bases lay in between. CDR3 length: 12 amino acids. Germline assignment: CDR1 SGHRS and CDR2 YFSETQ. CDR3 loop: CASSPRGGELFF. The CDR3 DNA reads as TGCGCCAGCAGCCCGCGGGGCGGGGAGCTGTTTTTT.

The chain carries TRBV6-5 and TRBJ2-3; TRBD2 might be the D (5 bases). Germline V gene lookup returns CDR1 MNHEY and CDR2 SVGAGI. The CDR3 has 14 amino acids. The germline V and J ends were trimmed by 0 bases and 6 bases, with 10 bases remaining between them. The CDR3, as DNA: TGTGCCAGCAGTTACTCTACTAGTACCGATACGCAGTATTTT. The encoded protein is CASSYSTSTDTQYF.

This clonotype showed up just a few times. The gene calls are TRBV5-1 and TRBJ1-5; D is unresolved. CDR1 is SGHRS, CDR2 YFSETQ, per germline. CDR3 length: 14 amino acids. The germline V and J ends were trimmed by 1 base and 4 bases, with 9 bases remaining between them. CDR3 sequence reads: CASSLWPGNQPQHF. In DNA, the CDR3 is TGCGCCAGCAGCTTGTGGCCAGGAAATCAGCCCCAGCATTTT.

This clonotype was detected a few times. This chain uses TRBV3-1 with TRBJ2-1, with TRBD1 identical over 8 bases. The CDR3 consists of 15 residues. Trimming took 2 bases from V and 7 from J; bases not matched to a gene: 7. The germline V gene has CDR1 LGHDT and CDR2 YNNKEL (reference sequence). The CDR3 spells CASSQRGTGRNEQFF. DNA for the CDR3: TGTGCCAGCAGCCAACGTGGGACAGGTCGGAATGAGCAGTTCTTC.

The chain couples TRBV19 to TRBJ2-3, with 10 nucleotides matching TRBD2. The CDR3 length is 16 residues. Unmatched junction bases numbered 5, after V lost 5 bases and J lost 0 bases. Germline CDR1 LNHDA, CDR2 SQIVND (reference sequence). CDR3 nucleotides: TGTGCCAGTAGTCCCGGACTAGCGGTGAGCACAGATACGCAGTATTTT. Protein product: CASSPGLAVSTDTQYF.

The chain combines TRBV12-3 or TRBV12-4 with TRBJ2-6; D tentatively reads TRBD1 or TRBD2 (5 bases each). Trimming removed 3 bases at V and 4 bases at J, with 10 bases between. The CDR3 extends over 15 amino acids. The CDR3 loop reads CASSLWGTGANVLTF. The CDR3 DNA reads as TGTGCCAGCAGTTTGTGGGGGACCGGGGCCAACGTCCTGACTTTC.

The rearrangement links TRBV20-1 to TRBJ2-7; either TRBD1 or TRBD2 may supply D (5 bases each). CDR3 length: 13 residues. The germline V gene has CDR1 DFQATT and CDR2 SNEGSKA (reference sequence). V dropped 6 bases and J dropped 1 base, with 13 bases sitting between them. The CDR3 loop is CSASRDRSYEQYV. The DNA for the CDR3 is TGCAGTGCGTCCCGGGACCGTTCCTACGAGCAGTACGTC.